Listed below are T cell receptor beta chains from one sample, sequenced in a study of liver allograft versus peripheral blood T cells. TCRdb itself ran the reads through MiXCR, one entry per CDR3 protein. In the table there are about 13,000 distinct CDR3 sequences, about 18% of which are singletons. These receptors were collected from a human patient who had a liver transplant. These T cells may partly come from the graft donor. Each CDR3 is given with its conserved first and last residue. Each record gives: D gene, V gene, J gene, clone size, CDR3 DNA, CDR3 protein. The D gene is left open where the match is weak. Rows may omit the clone size; those that give it use once, few, many or a size class.

d_call: TRBD1
v_call: TRBV20-1
j_call: TRBJ1-2
clone_size: few
cdr3_nt: TGCAGTGCTAGACGAAGGGACAGACCCTATGGCTACACCTTC
cdr3_aa: CSARRRDRPYGYTF

d_call: -
v_call: TRBV27
j_call: TRBJ1-1
clone_size: -
cdr3_nt: TGTGCCAGCAGTTTCAGGGCGTCGGTGGAAACTTTCTTT
cdr3_aa: CASSFRASVETFF

d_call: -
v_call: TRBV5-4
j_call: TRBJ2-2
clone_size: medium-sized
cdr3_nt: TGTGCCAGCAGCTTGGGAGGGATGGACACCGGGGAGCTGTTTTTT
cdr3_aa: CASSLGGMDTGELFF

d_call: TRBD1
v_call: TRBV18
j_call: TRBJ1-1
clone_size: medium-sized
cdr3_nt: TGTGCCAGCTCACCGCAGACAGGGTACACTGAAGCTTTCTTT
cdr3_aa: CASSPQTGYTEAFF

d_call: -
v_call: TRBV5-6
j_call: TRBJ2-7
clone_size: few
cdr3_nt: TGTGCCAGCAGCTTGGGGCCGGGGACCTACGAGCAGTACTTC
cdr3_aa: CASSLGPGTYEQYF

d_call: TRBD1
v_call: TRBV20-1
j_call: TRBJ2-1
clone_size: -
cdr3_nt: TGCAGTGCTAGAGAAAGGTACAGGGGGCTCTCCTACAATGAGCAGTTCTTC
cdr3_aa: CSARERYRGLSYNEQFF

d_call: TRBD1
v_call: TRBV6-2/TRBV6-3
j_call: TRBJ2-2
clone_size: few
cdr3_nt: TGTGCCAGCAGCCTACCGGGACAGAGTAACACCGGGGAGCTGTTTTTT
cdr3_aa: CASSLPGQSNTGELFF

d_call: -
v_call: TRBV7-2
j_call: TRBJ2-2
clone_size: few
cdr3_nt: TGTGCCAGCAGCTTAGGGGGGGCTAACACCGGGGAGCTGTTTTTT
cdr3_aa: CASSLGGANTGELFF

d_call: TRBD1
v_call: TRBV20-1
j_call: TRBJ1-2
clone_size: -
cdr3_nt: TGCAGTGCTAGGAGGACAGGGGATGGCTACACCTTC
cdr3_aa: CSARRTGDGYTF

d_call: TRBD2
v_call: TRBV24-1
j_call: TRBJ2-5
clone_size: many
cdr3_nt: TGTGCCACCAGTGACACAGGACTAGCGGGTGGGGAGACCCAGTACTTC
cdr3_aa: CATSDTGLAGGETQYF

d_call: -
v_call: TRBV5-5
j_call: TRBJ1-5
clone_size: few
cdr3_nt: TGTGCCAGCAGCTTCGACAGTAATCAGCCCCAGCATTTT
cdr3_aa: CASSFDSNQPQHF

d_call: -
v_call: TRBV20-1
j_call: TRBJ2-2
clone_size: -
cdr3_nt: TGCAGTGCCGTTGGGGGGGAGCTGTTTTTT
cdr3_aa: CSAVGGELFF

d_call: -
v_call: TRBV6-6
j_call: TRBJ2-7
clone_size: -
cdr3_nt: TGTGCCAGCAGTTTCGGGGCCCCTGGGACCTACGAGCAGTACTTC
cdr3_aa: CASSFGAPGTYEQYF

d_call: TRBD2
v_call: TRBV20-1
j_call: TRBJ2-1
clone_size: few
cdr3_nt: TGCAGTGCTAGAGATGGCGGGGGCTACAATGAGCAGTTCTTC
cdr3_aa: CSARDGGGYNEQFF

d_call: -
v_call: TRBV6-1
j_call: TRBJ2-1
clone_size: -
cdr3_nt: TGTGCCAGCAGTGGAACTGGGACTGATGAGCAGTTCTTC
cdr3_aa: CASSGTGTDEQFF

d_call: TRBD1
v_call: TRBV18
j_call: TRBJ2-7
clone_size: medium-sized
cdr3_nt: TGTGCCAGCTCAGGGGACAGATACTACGAGCAGTACTTC
cdr3_aa: CASSGDRYYEQYF

d_call: TRBD1
v_call: TRBV6-6
j_call: TRBJ1-5
clone_size: medium-sized
cdr3_nt: TGTGCCAGCAGCTCCGGGACAGGGGGGTTTCAGCCCCAGCATTTT
cdr3_aa: CASSSGTGGFQPQHF

d_call: -
v_call: TRBV7-9
j_call: TRBJ2-7
clone_size: -
cdr3_nt: TGTGCCAGCAGCTTAATCCCCAGTGAGGGAATGGCGAACGAGCAGTACTTC
cdr3_aa: CASSLIPSEGMANEQYF

d_call: -
v_call: TRBV7-2
j_call: TRBJ2-3
clone_size: -
cdr3_nt: TGTGCCAGCAGCTTAGTTATCGGAGTTAGCACAGATACGCAGTATTTT
cdr3_aa: CASSLVIGVSTDTQYF

d_call: -
v_call: TRBV5-6
j_call: TRBJ2-3
clone_size: -
cdr3_nt: TGTGCCAGCAGTCGGACTCCCACAGATACGCAGTATTTT
cdr3_aa: CASSRTPTDTQYF

d_call: TRBD2
v_call: TRBV6-5
j_call: TRBJ2-5
clone_size: -
cdr3_nt: TGTGCCAGCACCCTTAGCGGGAGTGAGACCCAGTACTTC
cdr3_aa: CASTLSGSETQYF

d_call: -
v_call: TRBV28
j_call: TRBJ1-4
clone_size: many
cdr3_nt: TGTGCCAGCAGTTTATTACCGGGGGGAGAAAAACTGTTTTTT
cdr3_aa: CASSLLPGGEKLFF

d_call: TRBD1
v_call: TRBV3-1
j_call: TRBJ2-2
clone_size: few
cdr3_nt: TGTGCCAGCAGCTCCTGGGACAGAGCAAACACCGGGGAGCTGTTTTTT
cdr3_aa: CASSSWDRANTGELFF

d_call: -
v_call: TRBV15
j_call: TRBJ1-4
clone_size: many
cdr3_nt: TGTGCCACCAGCAGTGGGATGCTGGGTAATGAAAAACTGTTTTTT
cdr3_aa: CATSSGMLGNEKLFF

d_call: -
v_call: TRBV20-1
j_call: TRBJ2-1
clone_size: few
cdr3_nt: TGCAGTGCCACTCCCCCGGTCAGAAACTACAATGAGCAGTTCTTC
cdr3_aa: CSATPPVRNYNEQFF

d_call: TRBD2
v_call: TRBV14
j_call: TRBJ2-1
clone_size: once
cdr3_nt: TGTGCCAGCAGCCAATTATTCGGACTAGCGGGAGTTATGTCTTTCAATGAGCAGTTCTTC
cdr3_aa: CASSQLFGLAGVMSFNEQFF

d_call: TRBD1
v_call: TRBV12-3/TRBV12-4
j_call: TRBJ1-1
clone_size: -
cdr3_nt: TGTGCCAGCAGAGCGGACAGGGCTGGGCTCACTGAAGCTTTCTTT
cdr3_aa: CASRADRAGLTEAFF

d_call: TRBD1
v_call: TRBV7-2
j_call: TRBJ2-1
clone_size: -
cdr3_nt: TGTGCCAGCAGGGAACAGGGGGCGCAAAATGAGCAGTTCTTC
cdr3_aa: CASREQGAQNEQFF

d_call: -
v_call: TRBV9
j_call: TRBJ1-1
clone_size: -
cdr3_nt: TGTGCCAGCAGCGTCGGGGCTTCGAACACTGAAGCTTTCTTT
cdr3_aa: CASSVGASNTEAFF

d_call: -
v_call: TRBV29-1
j_call: TRBJ2-1
clone_size: medium-sized
cdr3_nt: TGCAGCGTTGTTATCCCGGGGTACAATGAGCAGTTCTTC
cdr3_aa: CSVVIPGYNEQFF

d_call: -
v_call: TRBV24-1
j_call: TRBJ2-5
clone_size: few
cdr3_nt: TGTGCCACCAGTGATGGGTACCAAGAGACCCAGTACTTC
cdr3_aa: CATSDGYQETQYF

d_call: TRBD1
v_call: TRBV24-1
j_call: TRBJ2-7
clone_size: -
cdr3_nt: TGTGCCACCAGCCTTGACAGGGTCTCCGAGCAGTACTTC
cdr3_aa: CATSLDRVSEQYF

d_call: TRBD1
v_call: TRBV20-1
j_call: TRBJ1-2
clone_size: few
cdr3_nt: TGCAGTGCTAGTTTCTCAGGGGGCGCCGGCTATGGCTACACCTTC
cdr3_aa: CSASFSGGAGYGYTF

d_call: TRBD1
v_call: TRBV11-1
j_call: TRBJ2-5
clone_size: -
cdr3_nt: TGTGCCAGCAGCTCCGGGACAGGAAAAGAGACCCAGTACTTC
cdr3_aa: CASSSGTGKETQYF

d_call: -
v_call: TRBV12-3/TRBV12-4
j_call: TRBJ2-5
clone_size: few
cdr3_nt: TGTGCCAGCAGTAACTGGTGGACAGAACCCCAAGAGACCCAGTACTTC
cdr3_aa: CASSNWWTEPQETQYF

d_call: -
v_call: TRBV18
j_call: TRBJ1-1
clone_size: many
cdr3_nt: TGTGCCAGCTCACCAATTGCGGGCGACACTGAAGCTTTCTTT
cdr3_aa: CASSPIAGDTEAFF

d_call: -
v_call: TRBV29-1
j_call: TRBJ2-7
clone_size: medium-sized
cdr3_nt: TGCAGCGGAGGACAGGGAGGGTACGAGCAGTACTTC
cdr3_aa: CSGGQGGYEQYF

d_call: -
v_call: TRBV19
j_call: TRBJ2-5
clone_size: -
cdr3_nt: TGTGCCAGTAGTATCAGCAGGGCTGAAGGGACCCAGTACTTC
cdr3_aa: CASSISRAEGTQYF

d_call: TRBD1
v_call: TRBV13
j_call: TRBJ1-2
clone_size: medium-sized
cdr3_nt: TGTGCCAGCAGCTTAGGCAGGGGGCAGCAGGTCTATGGCTACACCTTC
cdr3_aa: CASSLGRGQQVYGYTF

d_call: TRBD1
v_call: TRBV30
j_call: TRBJ1-2
clone_size: -
cdr3_nt: TGTGCCTGGAGGTGGGGCAGGGGGAACTATGGCTACACCTTC
cdr3_aa: CAWRWGRGNYGYTF

d_call: TRBD2
v_call: TRBV5-6
j_call: TRBJ2-7
clone_size: few
cdr3_nt: TGTGCCAGCAGCTTGCGGCAGGGAGGGTTATTTTCCTACGAGCAGTACTTC
cdr3_aa: CASSLRQGGLFSYEQYF

d_call: -
v_call: TRBV30
j_call: TRBJ1-2
clone_size: medium-sized
cdr3_nt: TGTGCCTGGAGTGTGTACCTCCCACGGGGCTATGGCTACACCTTC
cdr3_aa: CAWSVYLPRGYGYTF

d_call: TRBD2
v_call: TRBV12-3/TRBV12-4
j_call: TRBJ2-3
clone_size: -
cdr3_nt: TGTGCCAGCAGTTTATGGGTGCCTAGCGGGAGCAGGGATACGCAGTATTTT
cdr3_aa: CASSLWVPSGSRDTQYF

d_call: TRBD1
v_call: TRBV28
j_call: TRBJ2-7
clone_size: few
cdr3_nt: TGTGCCAGCAGTTTACGCTCAGGGACAGGGTACCCCTACGAGCAGTACTTC
cdr3_aa: CASSLRSGTGYPYEQYF

d_call: -
v_call: TRBV5-4
j_call: TRBJ1-2
clone_size: -
cdr3_nt: TGTGCCAGCAGCTCTTCCAATGGGGTATACTATGGCTACACCTTC
cdr3_aa: CASSSSNGVYYGYTF

d_call: -
v_call: TRBV6-2/TRBV6-3
j_call: TRBJ2-5
clone_size: many
cdr3_nt: TGTGCCAGCAGACGCTCCATCGACATCGCCCAAGAGACCCAGTACTTC
cdr3_aa: CASRRSIDIAQETQYF

d_call: -
v_call: TRBV7-9
j_call: TRBJ2-3
clone_size: many
cdr3_nt: TGTGCCAGCAGCTTAGCTAATACAGGGCGGACAGATACGCAGTATTTT
cdr3_aa: CASSLANTGRTDTQYF

d_call: TRBD1
v_call: TRBV18
j_call: TRBJ1-1
clone_size: few
cdr3_nt: TGTGCCAGCTCACCCGGACAGGTTGGAAGTGGAGAAGCTTTCTTT
cdr3_aa: CASSPGQVGSGEAFF

d_call: -
v_call: TRBV28
j_call: TRBJ1-5
clone_size: -
cdr3_nt: TGTGCCAGCAGTTTTTCCGGGCAGCCCCAGCATTTT
cdr3_aa: CASSFSGQPQHF

d_call: TRBD2
v_call: TRBV28
j_call: TRBJ2-1
clone_size: -
cdr3_nt: TGTGCCAGCAGGGGACTAGCGGGAGGTTCCTACAATAAGCAGTTCTTC
cdr3_aa: CASRGLAGGSYNKQFF

d_call: TRBD2
v_call: TRBV30
j_call: TRBJ2-1
clone_size: -
cdr3_nt: TGTGCCTGGATGCGGGCGGGGGTTTACCAGGATGAGCAGTTCTTC
cdr3_aa: CAWMRAGVYQDEQFF

d_call: -
v_call: TRBV28
j_call: TRBJ1-2
clone_size: medium-sized
cdr3_nt: TGTGCCAGCAGCCTAAGGGACTATGGCTACACCTTC
cdr3_aa: CASSLRDYGYTF